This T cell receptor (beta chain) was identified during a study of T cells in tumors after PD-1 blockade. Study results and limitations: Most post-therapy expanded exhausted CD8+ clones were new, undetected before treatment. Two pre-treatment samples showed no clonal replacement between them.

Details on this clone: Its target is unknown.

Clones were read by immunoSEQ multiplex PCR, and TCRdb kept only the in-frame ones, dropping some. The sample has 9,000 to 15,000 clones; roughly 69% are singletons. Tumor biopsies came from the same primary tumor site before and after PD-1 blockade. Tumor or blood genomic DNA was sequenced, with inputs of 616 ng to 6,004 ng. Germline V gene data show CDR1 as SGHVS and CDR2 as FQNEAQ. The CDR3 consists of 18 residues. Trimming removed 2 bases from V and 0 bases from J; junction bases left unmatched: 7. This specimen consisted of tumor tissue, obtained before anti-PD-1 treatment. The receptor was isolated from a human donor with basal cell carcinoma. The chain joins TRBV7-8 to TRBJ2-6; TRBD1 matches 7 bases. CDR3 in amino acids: CASSLRGLDFSGANVLTF. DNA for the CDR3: TGTGCCAGCAGCTTAAGGGGGCTGGATTTCTCTGGGGCCAACGTCCTGACTTTC.